These 11 T cell receptor beta chains were all obtained from the same sample, sequenced in a study of T cell repertoires in cytomegalovirus infection (dated by TCRdb to between 2018 and 2021). Sequenced using an Illumina HiSeq 1500. Starting from the raw public reads, TCRdb applied fastp trimming at Q25, assembled clones with MiXCR and retained in-frame beta chains. Rows are unified per CDR3 protein, each entry keeping the most common DNA and genes. The sample profile shows about 52,000 distinct CDR3 sequences; less than 20% of them were found once. The top ten hold 80% of the sample. In light of the paper, this sample's treatment or condition label describes: in vitro stimulation with specific CMV peptide epitopes to enrich CMV-specific T cells. Their specific antigens are unknown. The sample in question was CD8+ T cells from cultured PBMCs, obtained from culture after CMV antigen stimulation. These receptors were collected from a human donor in good health (CMV status not recorded). Some clones in this sample may be carry-over from other donors' samples.

This clonotype was counted only a few times. The genes are TRBV20-1 and TRBJ2-7; perhaps TRBD2 as D (5 bases). V dropped 6 bases and J dropped 1 base, with 22 bases sitting between them. The CDR3 totals 16 residues. Germline assignment: CDR1 DFQATT and CDR2 SNEGSKA (reference sequence). The DNA for the CDR3 is TGCAGTGCAAACCCCCAATTCAGACGGGATTCCTACGAGCAGTACTTC. This encodes CSANPQFRRDSYEQYF.

The rearrangement uses TRBV4-1 and TRBJ1-3; D might be TRBD1 (6 bases). The length of the CDR3 is 16 residues. CDR1 is MGHRA, CDR2 YSYEKL, per germline. Trimming took 4 bases from V and 4 from J, leaving 17 bases between them. CDR3 coding DNA: TGCGCCAGCAGCCCTCCGGGACAACCACCCGGAAACACCATATATTTT. This encodes CASSPPGQPPGNTIYF.

About this clonotype: A junction end diverges from the germline sequence, so it may reflect a read error. V and J are TRBV4-2 and TRBJ2-3; D is ambiguous. Germline V lookup: CDR1 LGHNA, CDR2 YNFKEQ. The CDR3 spans 15 residues. DNA of the CDR3: TGTGCCAGCAGCCAAGAAACCTTGGGCACAGATACGCTGTATTTT. Translated, it gives CASSQETLGTDTLYF.

Many counts were recorded for this clonotype. V gene TRBV20-1 combines with J gene TRBJ2-5; TRBD1 agrees at 7 bases. Germline CDR1 and CDR2: DFQATT and SNEGSKA (reference sequence). The CDR3 totals 17 residues. Trimming took 6 bases from V and 5 from J; bases not matched to a gene: 21. The CDR3 DNA reads as TGCAGTGCACTCGACAGGGCGAGTTCGAGGCGAGGGGAGACCCAGTACTTC. It codes for CSALDRASSRRGETQYF.

The gene calls are TRBV11-2 and TRBJ2-3, with 9 bases that match TRBD1. CDR1 and CDR2 (germline): SGHAT, FQNNGV. The CDR3 sequence is 17 residues long. J gave up 4 bases and V 3 bases, and 11 bases lay outside the gene matches. CDR3 in amino acids: CASSFAGTGTVADTQYF. The CDR3 DNA reads TGTGCCAGCAGCTTTGCTGGGACAGGGACTGTCGCAGATACGCAGTATTTT.

This clonotype was detected a few times. An end of the junction differs from the germline gene, which may be a read error. The chain is built from TRBV7-7 and TRBJ2-3; D gene ambiguous. The CDR3 runs 16 residues. Per germline, CDR1 SSHAT and CDR2 FNYEAQ (reference sequence). The CDR3 coding sequence is TGTGCTAGCAGCCCAGGACGGAGTATGGGCACAGATACGCAGTATTTC. Translated: CASSPGRSMGTDTQYF. The full variable domain, in which reference TRBV7-7 and TRBJ2-3 provide the parts outside the CDR3, is GAGVSQSPRYKVTKRGQDVTLRCDPISSHATLYWYQQALGQGPEFLTYFNYEAQPDKSGLPSDRFSAERPEGSISTLTIQRTEQRDSAMYRCASSPGRSMGTDTQYFGPGTRLTVL.

This clonotype was seen a few times. V gene TRBV12-3 or TRBV12-4 combines with J gene TRBJ1-2; D may be TRBD1 (5 bases). V lost 3 bases, J lost 8 bases, and 19 bases lay in between. The CDR3 runs 15 residues. Here the CDR3 DNA reads TGTGCCAGCAGTTTGGTCGCTCTGGACACGGACGGCTACACCTTC. Its translation is CASSLVALDTDGYTF.

V gene TRBV15 combines with J gene TRBJ2-7; the D gene is possibly TRBD1 (5 bases). The CDR3 has 14 residues. The ends were cut back, 1 base at V and 2 bases at J, with 9 bases in the middle. Germline-derived CDR1 and CDR2 are LNHNV and YYDKDF (reference sequence). This CDR3 is CATSRVAGTYEQYF. Written as DNA, the CDR3 is TGTGCCACCAGCAGAGTGGCAGGGACCTACGAGCAGTACTTC.

V usage is TRBV12-3 or TRBV12-4 and J usage is TRBJ2-3; D remains unclear. V lost 3 bases and J lost 1, with 5 bases in between. The CDR3 sequence is 13 residues long. CDR3 coding DNA: TGTGCCAGCAGTTTTTCAGGCACAGATACGCAGTATTTT. It encodes CASSFSGTDTQYF.

In this sample, this clonotype turned up a few times. This chain connects TRBV12-3 or TRBV12-4 to TRBJ2-7; the D is unclear. This CDR3 has 13 amino acids. V lost 5 bases and J 2 bases, leaving 10 bases between the germline ends. CDR3 amino acids: CASSGYRPYEQYF. CDR3 nucleotides: TGTGCCAGCAGTGGTTATAGACCCTACGAGCAGTACTTC.

This clonotype was observed a handful of times. V and J are TRBV27 and TRBJ1-5; D unresolved. Germline V lookup: CDR1 MNHEY, CDR2 SMNVEV (reference sequence). This CDR3 region has 14 residues. V lost 5 bases to trimming and J lost 0 bases, with 8 bases between them. CDR3 protein: CASSTDISNQPQHF. The CDR3 bases are TGTGCCAGCAGTACCGACATTAGCAATCAGCCCCAGCATTTT.